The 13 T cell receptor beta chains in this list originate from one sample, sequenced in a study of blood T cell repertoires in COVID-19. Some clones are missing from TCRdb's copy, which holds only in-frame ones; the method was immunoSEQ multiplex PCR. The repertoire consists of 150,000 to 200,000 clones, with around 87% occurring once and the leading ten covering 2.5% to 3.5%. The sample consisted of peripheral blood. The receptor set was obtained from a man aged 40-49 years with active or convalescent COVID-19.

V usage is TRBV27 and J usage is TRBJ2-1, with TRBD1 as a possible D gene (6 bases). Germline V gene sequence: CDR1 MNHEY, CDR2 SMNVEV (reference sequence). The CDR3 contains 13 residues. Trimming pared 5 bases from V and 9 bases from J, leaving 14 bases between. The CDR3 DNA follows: TGTGCCAGCAGTACCTTACAGGGTTTTGAGCAGTTCTTC. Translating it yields CASSTLQGFEQFF.

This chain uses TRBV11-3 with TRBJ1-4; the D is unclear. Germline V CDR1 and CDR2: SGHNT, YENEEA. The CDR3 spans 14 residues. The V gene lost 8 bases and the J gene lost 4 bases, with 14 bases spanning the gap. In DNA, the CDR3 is TGTGCCAGCCACCGGAGGGCTATTAATGAAAAACTGTTTTTT. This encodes CASHRRAINEKLFF.

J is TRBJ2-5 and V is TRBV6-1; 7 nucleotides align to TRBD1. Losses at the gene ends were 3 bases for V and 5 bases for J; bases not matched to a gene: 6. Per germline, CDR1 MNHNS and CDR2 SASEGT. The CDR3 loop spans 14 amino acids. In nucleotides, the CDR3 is TGTGCCAGCAGTGAGACAGGGAACGGGGAGACCCAGTACTTC. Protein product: CASSETGNGETQYF.

The CDR3 loop is CAWSVPAQVRAFF. DNA of the CDR3: TGTGCCTGGAGTGTACCGGCACAGGTTAGGGCTTTCTTT. The chain joins TRBV30 to TRBJ1-1; TRBD1 might be the D (5 bases). Germline V gene sequence: CDR1 GTSNPN, CDR2 SVGIG (reference sequence). Trimming pared 0 bases from V and 11 bases from J, leaving 16 bases between. This CDR3 contains 13 residues.

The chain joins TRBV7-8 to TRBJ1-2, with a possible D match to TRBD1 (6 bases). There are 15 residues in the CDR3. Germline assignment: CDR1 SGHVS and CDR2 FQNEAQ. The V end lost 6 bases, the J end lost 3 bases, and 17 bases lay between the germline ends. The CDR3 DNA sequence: TGTGCCAGCAGGGAGGTTGAGACAGGCCACTATGGCTACACCTTC. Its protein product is CASREVETGHYGYTF. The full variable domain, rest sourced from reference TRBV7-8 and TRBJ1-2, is GAGVSQSPRYKVAKRGQDVALRCDPISGHVSLFWYQQALGQGPEFLTYFQNEAQLDKSGLPSDRFFAERPEGSVSTLKIQRTQQEDSAVYLCASREVETGHYGYTFGSGTRLTVV.

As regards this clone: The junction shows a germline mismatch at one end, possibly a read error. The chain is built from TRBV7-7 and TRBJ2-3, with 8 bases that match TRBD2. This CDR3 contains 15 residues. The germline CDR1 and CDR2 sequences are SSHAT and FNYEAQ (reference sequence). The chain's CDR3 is CASSPGGEVTDTQYF. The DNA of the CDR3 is TGTGCTAGCAGCCCCGGGGGGGAAGTCACAGATACGCAGTATTTT.

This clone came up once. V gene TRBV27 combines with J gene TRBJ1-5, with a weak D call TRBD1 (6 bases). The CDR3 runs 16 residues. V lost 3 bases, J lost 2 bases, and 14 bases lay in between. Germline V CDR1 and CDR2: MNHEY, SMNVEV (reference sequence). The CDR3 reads CASSFLPGHGNQPQHF. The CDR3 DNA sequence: TGTGCCAGCAGTTTTCTGCCGGGACATGGCAATCAGCCCCAGCATTTT.

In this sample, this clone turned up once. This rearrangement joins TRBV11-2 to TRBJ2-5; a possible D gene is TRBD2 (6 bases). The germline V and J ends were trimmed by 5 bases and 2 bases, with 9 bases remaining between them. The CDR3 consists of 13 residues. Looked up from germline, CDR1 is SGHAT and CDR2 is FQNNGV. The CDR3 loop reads CASSAGRQETQYF. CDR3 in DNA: TGTGCCAGCAGCGCGGGACGGCAAGAGACCCAGTACTTC.

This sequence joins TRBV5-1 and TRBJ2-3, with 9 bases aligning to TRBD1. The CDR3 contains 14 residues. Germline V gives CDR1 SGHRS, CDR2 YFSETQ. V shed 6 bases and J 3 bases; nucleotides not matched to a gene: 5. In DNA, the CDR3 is TGCGCCAGCACCACGACAGGGGGAACAGATACGCAGTATTTT. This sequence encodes CASTTTGGTDTQYF. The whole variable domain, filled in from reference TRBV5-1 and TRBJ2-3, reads KAGVTQTPRYLIKTRGQQVTLSCSPISGHRSVSWYQQTPGQGLQFLFEYFSETQRNKGNFPGRFSGRQFSNSRSEMNVSTLELGDSALYLCASTTTGGTDTQYFGPGTRLTVL.

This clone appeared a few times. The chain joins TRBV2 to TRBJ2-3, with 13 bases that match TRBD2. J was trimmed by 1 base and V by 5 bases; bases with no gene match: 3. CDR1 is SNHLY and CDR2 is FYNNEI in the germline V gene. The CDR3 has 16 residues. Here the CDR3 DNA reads TGTGCCAGCAGTTCTGGACTAGCGGGGGGCACAGATACGCAGTATTTT. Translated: CASSSGLAGGTDTQYF.

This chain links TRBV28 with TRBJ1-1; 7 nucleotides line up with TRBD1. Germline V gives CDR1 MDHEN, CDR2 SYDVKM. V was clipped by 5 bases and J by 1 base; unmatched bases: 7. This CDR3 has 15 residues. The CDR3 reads CASSLPGQENTEAFF. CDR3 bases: TGTGCCAGCAGTCTGCCTGGACAGGAGAACACTGAAGCTTTCTTT.

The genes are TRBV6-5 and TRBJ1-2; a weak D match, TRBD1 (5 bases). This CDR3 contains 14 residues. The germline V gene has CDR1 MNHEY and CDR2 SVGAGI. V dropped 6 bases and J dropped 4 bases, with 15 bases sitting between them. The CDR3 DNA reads TGTGCCAGCAGCCAGATACAGGCGATCTATGGCTACACCTTC. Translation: CASSQIQAIYGYTF.

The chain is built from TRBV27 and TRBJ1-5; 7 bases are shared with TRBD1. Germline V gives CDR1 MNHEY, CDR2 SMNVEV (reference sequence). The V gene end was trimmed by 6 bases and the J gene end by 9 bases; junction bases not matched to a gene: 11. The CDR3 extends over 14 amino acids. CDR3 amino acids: CASSRGQEPWPQHF. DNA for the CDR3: TGTGCCAGCAGCCGCGGACAGGAGCCTTGGCCCCAGCATTTT.